Listed below are T cell receptor beta chains from one sample, sequenced in a study of T cells after yellow fever vaccination. Each CDR3 protein gets one entry after TCRdb re-called the 5' RACE reads with MiXCR. In the table there are some 350,000 distinct CDR3 sequences, 8.7% of which are singletons. The material sequenced was PBMCs, taken on the day of the first yellow fever vaccination. Receptors were obtained from a man between 18 and 35 years old who received the YFV17D yellow fever vaccine. Both conserved end residues are part of each CDR3. A D gene is named only where the DNA matches it firmly. Clone size is not always given. Where it is, it says once, few, many or a class for expanded clones.

V	J	D	size	DNA	CDR3
TRBV4-1	TRBJ1-1	TRBD1	many	TGCGCCAGCAGCCCGGGACAGGGACCCATGAACACTGAAGCTTTCTTT	CASSPGQGPMNTEAFF
TRBV5-6	TRBJ2-5	.	few	TGTGCCAGCAGTCGACAGGGCGGGAAGGAGACCCAGTACTTC	CASSRQGGKETQYF
TRBV7-2	TRBJ1-2	.	.	TGTGCCAGCAGCAGAGACAGGCTTAAGGGCTACACCTTC	CASSRDRLKGYTF
TRBV24-1	TRBJ1-5	TRBD1	.	TGTGCCACCAGTAGGACAGGGAATCAGCCCCAGCATTTT	CATSRTGNQPQHF
TRBV7-2	TRBJ1-2	.	.	TGTGCCAGCAGCTTACTGTCGGGGCAGGGTGGCTACACCTTC	CASSLLSGQGGYTF
TRBV20-1	TRBJ1-1	.	many	TGCAGTGCTAGAGTCCTGAGCACTGAAGCTTTCTTT	CSARVLSTEAFF
TRBV4-1	TRBJ2-2	TRBD1	many	TGCGCCAGCAGCCCCTCCGGGACAGGGGGCCCCGGGGAGCTGTTTTTT	CASSPSGTGGPGELFF
TRBV20-1	TRBJ2-3	TRBD1	few	TGCAGTGCTAGTTTCAGGGGGACAGATACGCAGTATTTT	CSASFRGTDTQYF
TRBV10-2	TRBJ2-7	TRBD1	.	TGCGCCAGCAGTGAGCGGACAGGGGGCCTTTACGAGCAGTACTTC	CASSERTGGLYEQYF
TRBV4-2	TRBJ2-5	TRBD2	many	TGTGCCAGCAGCCTTCGGACTAGCGGGGGGAGGGAGACCCAGTACTTC	CASSLRTSGGRETQYF
TRBV5-5	TRBJ1-2	.	.	TGTGCCAGCAGCTTGACTCCTAATTTACAGGCTGGATATGGCTACACCTTC	CASSLTPNLQAGYGYTF
TRBV7-2	TRBJ2-1	.	.	TGTGCCAGCACTCTCAAGGCCCGACAGTTCTTC	CASTLKARQFF
TRBV12-3/TRBV12-4	TRBJ2-3	TRBD2	.	TGTGCCAGCAGTTGGGCGGGGGGGTTCATGAATACGCAGTATTTT	CASSWAGGFMNTQYF
TRBV7-2	TRBJ2-7	.	few	TGTGCCAGCAGCTTAGATCTTAATCAGGACGAGCAGTACTTC	CASSLDLNQDEQYF
TRBV5-1	TRBJ1-2	.	many	TGCGCCAGCAGCCCGATGGGGGCCAACTATGGCTACACCTTC	CASSPMGANYGYTF
TRBV3-1	TRBJ2-2	TRBD1	.	TGTGCCAGCAGCCCACCGGGACAGGCTAGCACCGGGGAGCTGTTTTTT	CASSPPGQASTGELFF
TRBV4-3	TRBJ2-5	TRBD2	.	TGCGCCAGCAGCCCCGGGAGGGGAGCTCGGGAGACCCAGTACTTC	CASSPGRGARETQYF
TRBV2	TRBJ2-5	TRBD1	many	TGTGCCAGCAAGGGACAGGGCATTCAAGAGACCCAGTACTTC	CASKGQGIQETQYF
TRBV12-3/TRBV12-4	TRBJ2-1	TRBD1	.	TGTGCCAGCAGTTTCCGAGCCGGGACAGGGAGCAATGAGCAGTTCTTC	CASSFRAGTGSNEQFF
TRBV7-2	TRBJ2-5	.	few	TGTGCCAGCAGCTTCTCACGAGAGACCCAGTACTTC	CASSFSRETQYF
TRBV6-2/TRBV6-3	TRBJ1-2	.	.	TGTGCCAGGAAACGTGACTATGGCTACACCTTC	CARKRDYGYTF
TRBV4-2	TRBJ1-4	.	many	TGTGCCAGCAGCCGAGAGATTGGGGAACTGTTTTTT	CASSREIGELFF
TRBV27	TRBJ2-3	.	once	TGTGCCAGCAGAGGGGGGGGGCCTGATACGCAGTATTTT	CASRGGGPDTQYF
TRBV6-2/TRBV6-3	TRBJ2-6	TRBD1	.	TGTGCCAGCAGTTCGGGACAGGCGCACTCTGGGGCCAACGTCCTGACTTTC	CASSSGQAHSGANVLTF
TRBV7-2	TRBJ2-4	TRBD1	.	TGTGCCAGCAGCCTAGGGGGCAGTACCAAAAACATTCAGTACTTC	CASSLGGSTKNIQYF
TRBV5-1	TRBJ2-5	TRBD1	.	TGCGCCAGCAGACCACAACAGGGGGCTATAGGAGAGACCCAGTACTTC	CASRPQQGAIGETQYF
TRBV6-5	TRBJ2-6	.	.	TGTGCCAGCAGTTACTTGTCCGACTCTGGGGCCAACGTCCTGACTTTC	CASSYLSDSGANVLTF
TRBV6-1	TRBJ2-3	.	few	TGTGCCAGCAGCTCCTTAGGGGGGGGCCATAATACGCAGTATTTT	CASSSLGGGHNTQYF